A single T cell receptor (beta chain) is shown here with its context. Its matching antigen is unknown. V was pared by 5 bases and J by 7 bases, with 10 bases of the junction left unmatched. Germline V CDR1 and CDR2: SGHAT, FQNNGV. This CDR3 is built from 15 residues. The sample is drawn from a study of OX40 agonist ivuxolimab in advanced cancers. Study as a whole: Given to patients was ivuxolimab, an agonistic anti-OX40 (CD134) antibody.

General study results and limits: Expanded clones tended on average to be more numerous among CD8+ T cells than CD4+. At doses 0.1 to 3.0 mg/kg, CD4+ and CD8+ clones expanded.

Only in-frame clones appear in the TCRdb table, and some are missing; sequencing was by immunoSEQ multiplex PCR. The sample contains about 37,000 clones, more than 75% of which appear only once. The chain links TRBV11-2 to TRBJ2-3, with 9 nucleotides matching TRBD1. The material was CD4+ or CD8+ T cells sorted from blood, obtained in a trial of the OX40 agonist ivuxolimab. The sequence came from an adult with an advanced solid tumor such as melanoma, head and neck, liver or kidney cancer. For the CDR3, the DNA is TGTGCCAGCAGCCCACCGGGACAGGGTCGATATACGCAGTATTTT. As protein: CASSPPGQGRYTQYF.